A selection of T cell receptor beta chains follows, all from one sample in a study of blood T cells in healthy people across ages. MiXCR, applied by TCRdb to the 5' RACE reads, yields one record per CDR3 protein. The table records roughly 1.9 million distinct CDR3 sequences, approximately 40% of them present only once. Specimen: blood. The receptors originated from a human donor in good health. The CDR3 runs from the conserved cysteine through the conserved F or W. Fields, in order: CDR3 DNA, CDR3 protein, J gene, V gene, clone size, D gene. The D gene is left open where the match is weak. Clone size is given for some rows only: seen once, a few or many times, or a class if the clone is expanded.

CDR3 DNA: TGTGCCAGCAGCTCCTCGAACAGTCTAGATACGCAGTATTTT; CDR3 protein: CASSSSNSLDTQYF; J gene: TRBJ2-3; V gene: TRBV7-2; clone size: -; D gene: -
CDR3 DNA: TGTGCCAGCAGCCCGCGACAGGGCACCCTTAACTATGGCTACACCTTC; CDR3 protein: CASSPRQGTLNYGYTF; J gene: TRBJ1-2; V gene: TRBV7-2; clone size: -; D gene: TRBD1
CDR3 DNA: TGCGCCAGCAGCTTCCCGACTAGCGGGGAATACGAGCAGTACTTC; CDR3 protein: CASSFPTSGEYEQYF; J gene: TRBJ2-7; V gene: TRBV5-1; clone size: few; D gene: TRBD2
CDR3 DNA: TGTGCTAGCAGTATGGGGAGCAGACTGAGCACAGATACGCAGTATTTT; CDR3 protein: CASSMGSRLSTDTQYF; J gene: TRBJ2-3; V gene: TRBV6-1; clone size: few; D gene: -
CDR3 DNA: TGTGCCAGCAGCTTTGCCAGGTCGAACACTGGAGCTTTCTTT; CDR3 protein: CASSFARSNTGAFF; J gene: TRBJ1-1; V gene: TRBV5-4; clone size: -; D gene: -
CDR3 DNA: TGTGCCAGCAGTTTAGGGCGCTTGAGAGTCTACAATGAGCAGTTCTTC; CDR3 protein: CASSLGRLRVYNEQFF; J gene: TRBJ2-1; V gene: TRBV12-3/TRBV12-4; clone size: -; D gene: -
CDR3 DNA: TGTGCCAGCGGATTGGGACTGACTTACGAGCAGTACTTC; CDR3 protein: CASGLGLTYEQYF; J gene: TRBJ2-7; V gene: TRBV6-2/TRBV6-3; clone size: -; D gene: -
CDR3 DNA: TGTGCCAGCTCGTCATCATCGGTCTACAATGAGCAGTACTTC; CDR3 protein: CASSSSSVYNEQYF; J gene: TRBJ2-4; V gene: TRBV18; clone size: -; D gene: -
CDR3 DNA: TGCAGTGCTAGTTCCGACGGGAGTACCCAAGAGACCCAGTACTTC; CDR3 protein: CSASSDGSTQETQYF; J gene: TRBJ2-5; V gene: TRBV20-1; clone size: -; D gene: -
CDR3 DNA: TGTGCCAGCAGTTACTCGTATCCGGGGGCGCCTGGTGATGAGCAGTTCTTC; CDR3 protein: CASSYSYPGAPGDEQFF; J gene: TRBJ2-1; V gene: TRBV6-2/TRBV6-3; clone size: few; D gene: -
CDR3 DNA: TGTGCCAGCAGTCTACGTCGGAGGGGCGGTTACGAGCAGTTCTTC; CDR3 protein: CASSLRRRGGYEQFF; J gene: TRBJ2-1; V gene: TRBV12-3/TRBV12-4; clone size: few; D gene: -
CDR3 DNA: TGCAGTTCGGGATCGGGACAGGTAAATGAGCAGTTCTTC; CDR3 protein: CSSGSGQVNEQFF; J gene: TRBJ2-1; V gene: TRBV20-1; clone size: -; D gene: TRBD1
CDR3 DNA: TGCAGTGCTAGAGATCCCTCGGACAGGGAGAATTCACCCCTCCACTTT; CDR3 protein: CSARDPSDRENSPLHF; J gene: TRBJ1-6; V gene: TRBV20-1; clone size: -; D gene: TRBD1
CDR3 DNA: TGTGTCAGCAGCCAAGCCCCGGCGAACACTGAAGCTTTCTTT; CDR3 protein: CVSSQAPANTEAFF; J gene: TRBJ1-1; V gene: TRBV4-2; clone size: once; D gene: -
CDR3 DNA: TGTGCCACCAGCAGAGAATTAGTGGCGCCGGAAGCTTTCTTT; CDR3 protein: CATSRELVAPEAFF; J gene: TRBJ1-1; V gene: TRBV15; clone size: -; D gene: -
CDR3 DNA: TGTGCCAGCAGTTTAAGGAGATACAATGAGCAGTTCTTC; CDR3 protein: CASSLRRYNEQFF; J gene: TRBJ2-1; V gene: TRBV28; clone size: many; D gene: -
CDR3 DNA: TGTGCCAGCAGCATGGGACAGAACTACGAGCAGTACTTC; CDR3 protein: CASSMGQNYEQYF; J gene: TRBJ2-7; V gene: TRBV7-8; clone size: few; D gene: TRBD1
CDR3 DNA: TGTGCCATCAGTGAGTCTACAACCCCGTACACCTTC; CDR3 protein: CAISESTTPYTF; J gene: TRBJ1-2; V gene: TRBV10-3; clone size: many; D gene: -
CDR3 DNA: TGTGCCAGCAGCACGCGGAGACCCGGGACAGGGTTAAATGAGCAGTTCTTC; CDR3 protein: CASSTRRPGTGLNEQFF; J gene: TRBJ2-1; V gene: TRBV9; clone size: few; D gene: TRBD1
CDR3 DNA: TGTGCTAGTGGCCGTTCCGGGACAGCCCTAGAAAAACTGTTTTTT; CDR3 protein: CASGRSGTALEKLFF; J gene: TRBJ1-4; V gene: TRBV12-5; clone size: -; D gene: TRBD1
CDR3 DNA: TGTGCCAGCAGCCCCAGGGAAGGCGAGCAGTACTTC; CDR3 protein: CASSPREGEQYF; J gene: TRBJ2-7; V gene: TRBV7-2; clone size: many; D gene: -
CDR3 DNA: TGTGCCAGCAGCCAAGACCCCAACTCTGGGGCCAACGTCCTGACTTTC; CDR3 protein: CASSQDPNSGANVLTF; J gene: TRBJ2-6; V gene: TRBV4-2; clone size: -; D gene: -
CDR3 DNA: TGTGCCAGCACCACTTCAGGGGGCTCGGATGGCTACACCTTC; CDR3 protein: CASTTSGGSDGYTF; J gene: TRBJ1-2; V gene: TRBV9; clone size: few; D gene: TRBD1
CDR3 DNA: TGCGCCAGCAGCCCGAGGTACGCGGGAGGCTCCTACAATGAGCAGTTCTTC; CDR3 protein: CASSPRYAGGSYNEQFF; J gene: TRBJ2-1; V gene: TRBV5-1; clone size: few; D gene: TRBD2
CDR3 DNA: TGTGCCAGCACTAGCGGGGGGACCCCCTACGAGCAGTACTTC; CDR3 protein: CASTSGGTPYEQYF; J gene: TRBJ2-7; V gene: TRBV28; clone size: -; D gene: TRBD2
CDR3 DNA: TGTGCCAGCAGGGACTCAAAACAAGAGACCCAGTACTTC; CDR3 protein: CASRDSKQETQYF; J gene: TRBJ2-5; V gene: TRBV12-3/TRBV12-4; clone size: few; D gene: -
CDR3 DNA: TGTGCCAGCAGCTTTCTACGTGGACAGTCGAGGTTCAATGAGCAGTTCTTC; CDR3 protein: CASSFLRGQSRFNEQFF; J gene: TRBJ2-1; V gene: TRBV7-8; clone size: few; D gene: -
CDR3 DNA: TGCAGTGCTAGAGCTCAGCGGGGGGGCACAGATACGCAGTATTTT; CDR3 protein: CSARAQRGGTDTQYF; J gene: TRBJ2-3; V gene: TRBV20-1; clone size: -; D gene: TRBD2
CDR3 DNA: TGTGCCAGCAGCTTTCGGAAGGGCGGCTACGAGCAGTACTTC; CDR3 protein: CASSFRKGGYEQYF; J gene: TRBJ2-7; V gene: TRBV7-2; clone size: few; D gene: -
CDR3 DNA: TGCGCCAGCAGCCCCGGACAGGCAGACTATAATTCACCCCTCCACTTT; CDR3 protein: CASSPGQADYNSPLHF; J gene: TRBJ1-6; V gene: TRBV4-1; clone size: few; D gene: TRBD1
CDR3 DNA: TGTGCCAGTAGCTTGATGGGGACCGCCTTCAGGGCCCAGTACTTC; CDR3 protein: CASSLMGTAFRAQYF; J gene: TRBJ2-5; V gene: TRBV5-4; clone size: few; D gene: -
CDR3 DNA: TGTGCCAGCAGCCAAGGGATAGGCGGCCAAGAGCAGTTCTTC; CDR3 protein: CASSQGIGGQEQFF; J gene: TRBJ2-1; V gene: TRBV3-1; clone size: -; D gene: -
CDR3 DNA: TGTGCCAGCAGGAACAGGGGGGAGGACTATGGCTACACCTTC; CDR3 protein: CASRNRGEDYGYTF; J gene: TRBJ1-2; V gene: TRBV6-1; clone size: few; D gene: TRBD1
CDR3 DNA: TGTGCCGGCAGTTACTCGCAGGGGGACGGCTCAGCTTTCTTT; CDR3 protein: CAGSYSQGDGSAFF; J gene: TRBJ1-1; V gene: TRBV6-6; clone size: -; D gene: TRBD1
CDR3 DNA: TGTGCCAGCAGCCAGCCGACTAGTGGGGAGACCCAGTACTTC; CDR3 protein: CASSQPTSGETQYF; J gene: TRBJ2-5; V gene: TRBV3-1; clone size: -; D gene: -
CDR3 DNA: TGCAGTGCTCATAAAGGGGCACTGAGCACCGCTGAAGCTTTCTTT; CDR3 protein: CSAHKGALSTAEAFF; J gene: TRBJ1-1; V gene: TRBV20-1; clone size: -; D gene: -
CDR3 DNA: TGTGCCAGCAGCTTAAATCTACGGGACCTTAGGTCCAATGAGCAGTTCTTC; CDR3 protein: CASSLNLRDLRSNEQFF; J gene: TRBJ2-1; V gene: TRBV7-6; clone size: -; D gene: -
CDR3 DNA: TGCGCCAGCAGCTTGGTGGCGAATTCTAACTATGGCTACACCTTC; CDR3 protein: CASSLVANSNYGYTF; J gene: TRBJ1-2; V gene: TRBV5-1; clone size: few; D gene: -
CDR3 DNA: TGCAGTGCTAGAGATTTGACTAGCGGGGGGGCCGTCCCAGATACGCAGTATTTT; CDR3 protein: CSARDLTSGGAVPDTQYF; J gene: TRBJ2-3; V gene: TRBV20-1; clone size: -; D gene: TRBD2
CDR3 DNA: TGTGCCAGCAGCTTAGTGTATAAGGACCTCTATGGCTACACCTTC; CDR3 protein: CASSLVYKDLYGYTF; J gene: TRBJ1-2; V gene: TRBV7-8; clone size: -; D gene: -
CDR3 DNA: TGTGCCAGCAGCTTATCGGGCGGGACAGGGTCGTTCTTC; CDR3 protein: CASSLSGGTGSFF; J gene: TRBJ2-1; V gene: TRBV7-2; clone size: -; D gene: TRBD1
CDR3 DNA: TGCGCCAGCAGCACGTCCGGGACAATGCACGAGCAGTACTTC; CDR3 protein: CASSTSGTMHEQYF; J gene: TRBJ2-7; V gene: TRBV5-1; clone size: few; D gene: -
CDR3 DNA: TGTGCCAGCAGTTACTCGGGACGCAAAAACGACTACGAGCAGTACTTC; CDR3 protein: CASSYSGRKNDYEQYF; J gene: TRBJ2-7; V gene: TRBV6-6; clone size: -; D gene: -
CDR3 DNA: TGCGCCAGCAGCTTAACCGGGACTAGGATATCAGATACGCAGTATTTT; CDR3 protein: CASSLTGTRISDTQYF; J gene: TRBJ2-3; V gene: TRBV5-1; clone size: few; D gene: TRBD2
CDR3 DNA: TGTGCCAGCAGCCCCCTCCCGGACAGGGGTGTCAACAATGAGCAGTTCTTC; CDR3 protein: CASSPLPDRGVNNEQFF; J gene: TRBJ2-1; V gene: TRBV6-2/TRBV6-3; clone size: -; D gene: TRBD1
CDR3 DNA: TGCGCCAGCAGTGCCCTCGATACGCAGTATTTT; CDR3 protein: CASSALDTQYF; J gene: TRBJ2-3; V gene: TRBV5-1; clone size: -; D gene: -
CDR3 DNA: TGTGCCAGCAGTCCCGTGACGGGGGGGCTGGGAAAGACCCAGTACTTC; CDR3 protein: CASSPVTGGLGKTQYF; J gene: TRBJ2-5; V gene: TRBV6-5; clone size: -; D gene: TRBD2
CDR3 DNA: TGTGCCAGCGGGTCGGGACACGCAGCCTACAATGAGCAGTTCTTC; CDR3 protein: CASGSGHAAYNEQFF; J gene: TRBJ2-1; V gene: TRBV12-3/TRBV12-4; clone size: -; D gene: -
CDR3 DNA: TGCAGTGCTAGAGATGGCACACCCTCCGTTAGACAGCCCCAGCATTTT; CDR3 protein: CSARDGTPSVRQPQHF; J gene: TRBJ1-5; V gene: TRBV20-1; clone size: few; D gene: -
CDR3 DNA: TGTGCCAGCAGCCCATTTGCGAACCAAGAGACCCAGTACTTC; CDR3 protein: CASSPFANQETQYF; J gene: TRBJ2-5; V gene: TRBV7-8; clone size: -; D gene: -
CDR3 DNA: TGCAGTGCTAGTTTAGGGCGGGAGACCCAGTACTTC; CDR3 protein: CSASLGRETQYF; J gene: TRBJ2-5; V gene: TRBV20-1; clone size: -; D gene: -
CDR3 DNA: TGCAGTGCTAGAGCTACGCCGGGACAGGGTAGAATCGCCCCGTACGAGCAGTACTTC; CDR3 protein: CSARATPGQGRIAPYEQYF; J gene: TRBJ2-7; V gene: TRBV20-1; clone size: -; D gene: TRBD1
CDR3 DNA: TGTGCCAGCAGCGCGACACTAGCGGGGGGCTCGGGCTACGAGCAGTACTTC; CDR3 protein: CASSATLAGGSGYEQYF; J gene: TRBJ2-7; V gene: TRBV7-2; clone size: -; D gene: TRBD2
CDR3 DNA: TGCAGTGCTATCATGGCCGGCAGGGGCCAAGAGACCCAGTACTTC; CDR3 protein: CSAIMAGRGQETQYF; J gene: TRBJ2-5; V gene: TRBV20-1; clone size: -; D gene: -
CDR3 DNA: TGTGCCAGCGGCTTAGAGGTAGCGGGGGGCCCACATCCGTCGGCAGATACGCAGTATTTT; CDR3 protein: CASGLEVAGGPHPSADTQYF; J gene: TRBJ2-3; V gene: TRBV13; clone size: -; D gene: TRBD2